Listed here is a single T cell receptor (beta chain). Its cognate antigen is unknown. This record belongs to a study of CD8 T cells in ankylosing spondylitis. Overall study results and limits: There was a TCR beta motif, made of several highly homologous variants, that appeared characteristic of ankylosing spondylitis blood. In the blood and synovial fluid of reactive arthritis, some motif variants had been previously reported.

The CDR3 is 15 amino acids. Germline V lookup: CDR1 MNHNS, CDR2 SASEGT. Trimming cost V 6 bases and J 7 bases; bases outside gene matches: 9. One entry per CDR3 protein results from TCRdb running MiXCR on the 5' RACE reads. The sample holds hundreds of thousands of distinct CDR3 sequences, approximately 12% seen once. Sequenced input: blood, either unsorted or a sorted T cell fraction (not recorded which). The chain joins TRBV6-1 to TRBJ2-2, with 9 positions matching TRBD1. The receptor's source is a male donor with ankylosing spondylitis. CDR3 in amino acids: CASRIWDRAVGELFF. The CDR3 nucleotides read TGTGCCAGCAGGATCTGGGACAGGGCTGTCGGGGAGCTGTTTTTT.